Listed here is a single TCR beta chain. This clonotype was recorded a few times. This clone's antigen is unknown. No per-base quality is available; no much larger clone lies one base away. The data were obtained in a study of T cells in Graves' hyperthyroidism and ophthalmopathy (dated by TCRdb to 2018 to 2020). Some background on the complete study: Peripheral blood was collected at initial diagnosis, before any treatment. After blood sampling, hyperthyroidism patients were treated with methimazole at a starting dose of 30 mg daily, and ophthalmopathy patients were treated with high-dose intravenous methylprednisolone. Thyroid tissue and blood T-cell repertoires from about six Graves' hyperthyroidism patients were also compared in the study. An independent validation cohort of about 19 hyperthyroidism patients and approximately 17 patients who later progressed to ophthalmopathy tested prospective prediction of ophthalmopathy. For training and testing, the roughly 97 patients in the discovery cohort were randomly divided in a 7:3 ratio. According to the paper, TCR Vbeta CDR3 sequencing was carried out on around 140 peripheral blood samples, which came from some 41 ophthalmopathy, around 75 hyperthyroidism and 17 progressor patients. TCR V-J signatures able to tell the groups apart were searched for in a discovery cohort of some 97 patients, of whom more than 40 had Graves' ophthalmopathy and about 55 had stable Graves' hyperthyroidism. Here is what the overall study found, with its caveats: In validation, progression to ophthalmopathy was predicted by the model with more than 65% sensitivity and nearly 75% specificity, a median of approximately 6.5 months before onset. No statistical method was used to fix the sample size in advance, and group allocation was not hidden from the investigators. Most expanded thyroid clonotypes (frequency above 0.001) were also detected in blood, suggesting blood repertoires may reflect thyroid immune responses. A model built on a 13 V-J signature distinguished ophthalmopathy from stable hyperthyroidism, reaching roughly 88% sensitivity and 81.08% specificity in cross-validation and 80%/75% in testing.

TCR beta CDR3 regions were amplified from RNA transcripts. A first-round RT-PCR of the TCR CDR3 used the HTBI primer set with the Qiagen OneStep RT-PCR kit. Libraries were constructed in a second round of multiplex PCR, after which size selection and purification were carried out. Sequencing of the libraries was done on an Illumina HiSeq2000 using paired-end 100 bp reads. The original methods were these. SOAPnuke was used to process the raw data, with reads discarded if the reads contained adapters or uncalled bases, had a mean Phred below 15, or lacked an exact constant-primer or identifier match. High-quality paired reads were merged with COPE v1.2.5, and unique nucleotide sequences were defined as clonotypes. MiTCR v1.1 was used to align the clonotypes against IMGT TRBV, TRBD and TRBJ reference segments. Only V-J combinations with frequency above 0.0001, covering 99.2% of repertoires, were analysed. A TCS score was defined as the ratio between F50 (clonal expansion) and ExV (chaos), using BLOSUM62-based TCRdist between CDR3 peptides within each V-J. Welch's t-statistics and random forest reduced several hundred V-J features to roughly 13, which were used in a naive Bayes classifier (R e1071). The public reads were run again by TCRdb, first through fastp at Q25 and then through MiXCR, and only productive beta chains were kept. CDR3 protein sequences are deduplicated, and each keeps its most common genes and DNA. Clone size and V and J calls follow TCRdb, not the original study. This sample holds 250,000 to 300,000 distinct CDR3 sequences; about 13% were observed only once. The ten largest clones represent 7% to 9% of the sample.

The CDR3 has 15 amino acids, counting the end cysteine and phenylalanine. Only CDR3 DNA is held: 45 bases, read in frame from base 1. V was cut back by 2 bases and J by 7 bases, leaving a gap of 12 bases between them. Taken from the germline V gene (reference sequence), the CDR1 and CDR2 loops are MNHNY and SVGAGI. Stable Graves' hyperthyroidism was defined as the absence of progression to ophthalmopathy over 18 months of follow-up. The hyperthyroidism patients were between 18 and 65 years old and newly diagnosed, with a disease duration of less than 2 months. Any patient with an uncontrolled infection, another autoimmune disease, pregnancy or lactation was excluded. Diagnoses were based on clinical symptoms, serum thyroxine and TRAb, thyroid ultrasound and orbital computed tomography. PBMCs were separated from roughly 10 ml of fresh peripheral blood using Ficoll-Paque density gradient centrifugation. Trizol reagent was used to extract total RNA, and RNA quality was then checked on an Agilent 2100 Bioanalyzer.

The sequenced sample consisted of blood. This receptor was obtained from a woman aged 35 to 49 with Graves' hyperthyroidism. This receptor chain uses TRBV6-6 and TRBJ1-6; no D gene can be assigned with confidence. The DNA sequence is as follows: TGTGCCAGCAGTTACGTGGTGGCGTCAAATTCACCCCTCCACTTT. This is translated as CASSYVVASNSPLHF.